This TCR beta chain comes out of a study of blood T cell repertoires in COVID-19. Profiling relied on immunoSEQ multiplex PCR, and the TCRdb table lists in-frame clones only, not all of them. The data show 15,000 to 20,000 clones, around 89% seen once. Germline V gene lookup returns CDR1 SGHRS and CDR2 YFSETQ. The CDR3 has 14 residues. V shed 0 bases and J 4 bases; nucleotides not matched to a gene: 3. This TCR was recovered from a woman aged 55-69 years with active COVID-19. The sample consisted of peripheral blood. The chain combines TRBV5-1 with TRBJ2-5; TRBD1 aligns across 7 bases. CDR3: CASSLVSGGETQYF. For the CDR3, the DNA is TGCGCCAGCAGCTTGGTATCAGGGGGAGAGACCCAGTACTTC. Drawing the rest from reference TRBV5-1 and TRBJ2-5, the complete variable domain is KAGVTQTPRYLIKTRGQQVTLSCSPISGHRSVSWYQQTPGQGLQFLFEYFSETQRNKGNFPGRFSGRQFSNSRSEMNVSTLELGDSALYLCASSLVSGGETQYFGPGTRLLVL.